The present T cell receptor beta chain was sequenced within a study of T cell repertoires in aging, cancer and after chemotherapy. Across the whole study: Donors were grouped into six age bands spanning 30 or younger through 70 or older. Study-wide results and limits: Untreated cancer patients had significantly lower blood TCR diversity than age-matched healthy donors. Hematological cancer patients had lymphoid organ infiltration that may impair thymic emigration or T cell expansion.

TRB rearrangements spanning V, D and J were amplified using mixed TRB-A/B primers. TCRdb fed the multiplex PCR reads into MiXCR, producing one record per CDR3 protein. This table holds about 340 distinct CDR3 sequences, under 25% found once. V trimming: 7 bases; J trimming: 6 bases; junction bases outside the gene matches: 9. Germline V CDR1 and CDR2: LNHNV, YYDKDF (reference sequence). The length of the CDR3 is 16 residues. Peripheral blood genomic DNA, not sorted cells or RNA, was the template. As to this clonotype: The target antigen is unknown.

The sequence derives from a human donor with a blood cancer. Sequenced: blood. The J gene is TRBJ2-2, the V gene TRBV15, with 12 bases fitting TRBD1. The CDR3 region is CATNSGTGGRAGELFF. CDR3 DNA: TGTGCCACCAACTCCGGGACAGGGGGCCGGGCCGGGGAGCTGTTTTTT.